These T cell receptor beta chains were read from a single sample in a study of beta chain features in type 1 diabetes. The method was immunoSEQ multiplex PCR; TCRdb's version includes in-frame clones alone and lacks a portion of them. Of a few hundred thousand clones listed, around 10% are singletons. The sequenced material came from central memory CD4+ T cells from blood. These receptors all stem from a man aged 30-40 years with type 1 diabetes. The CDR3 runs from the conserved cysteine through the conserved F or W. D genes are given only for firm matches. The size entry is marked missing in some rows and otherwise reads once, few, many or a size class.

>TRBD1|few|TRBV6-6|TRBJ1-2
TGTGCCAGCAGTGGGACAGGGGGCTATGGCTACACCTTC
CASSGTGGYGYTF
>TRBD2|.|TRBV28|TRBJ2-7
TGTGCCACCCTGGGGAGCGGGAGCGATTACGAGCAGTACTTC
CATLGSGSDYEQYF
>.|.|TRBV7-6|TRBJ2-1
TGTGCCAGCAGCTTAGCGTCCGGGAGTTCCTACAATGAGCAGTTCTTC
CASSLASGSSYNEQFF
>.|.|TRBV6-1|TRBJ2-1
TGTGCCAGCAGCCTATCGGGGTCCTACAATGAGCAGTTCTTC
CASSLSGSYNEQFF
>.|few|TRBV6-1|TRBJ1-2
TGTGCCAGCAGTGAAGTGGGGGGGCCCCGCTATGGCTACACCTTC
CASSEVGGPRYGYTF
>TRBD1|.|TRBV5-4|TRBJ2-7
TGTGCCAGCAGCCAACCGGACAGGGGGCGCGAGCAGTACTTC
CASSQPDRGREQYF
>TRBD1|few|TRBV4-1|TRBJ1-5
TGCGCCAGCAGCCAAGCCGACAGGGTCGGAAATCAGCCCCAGCATTTT
CASSQADRVGNQPQHF
>.|few|TRBV6-5|TRBJ1-4
TGTGCCAGCAGTTACAAGGACCCGAGCGCAAAACTGTTTTTT
CASSYKDPSAKLFF
>.|.|TRBV7-8|TRBJ2-4
TGTGCCAGCAGCTTAGCAAGAGACACGACTGGCAACATTCAGTACTTC
CASSLARDTTGNIQYF
>TRBD1|few|TRBV5-1|TRBJ2-7
TGCGCCAGCAGCCCGCGGACAGGGGGGCTTACTTACGAGCAGTACTTC
CASSPRTGGLTYEQYF
>.|.|TRBV18|TRBJ1-1
TGTGCCAGCTCACTATTGGAGAACACTGAAGCTTTCTTT
CASSLLENTEAFF
>.|.|TRBV7-3|TRBJ2-2
TGTGCCAGCAGCATTTGGAGTACCGGGGAGCTGTTTTTT
CASSIWSTGELFF
>TRBD2|.|TRBV5-1|TRBJ2-5
TGCGCCAGCAAAACTAGCGGACAAGAGACCCAGTACTTC
CASKTSGQETQYF
>.|once|TRBV2|TRBJ1-1
TGTGCCAGCAGTGGGGACACCTCCACTGAAGCTTTCTTT
CASSGDTSTEAFF
>TRBD1|few|TRBV7-2|TRBJ2-7
TGTGCCAGCAGCTCACAGGGGCGGGAGCAGTACTTC
CASSSQGREQYF
>.|many|TRBV15|TRBJ1-5
TGTGCCACCCAGGGGCATATGGTCGATCAGCCCCAGCATTTT
CATQGHMVDQPQHF
>TRBD2|few|TRBV28|TRBJ2-1
TGTGCCAGCACCCCGGGGACTAATTACAATGAGCAGTTCTTC
CASTPGTNYNEQFF
>.|.|TRBV29-1|TRBJ1-1
TGCAGCGTTGCTATCGCCCTGGACACTGAAGCTTTCTTT
CSVAIALDTEAFF
>.|.|TRBV19|TRBJ1-4
TGTGCCAGTAGAATGCAGGGAAATGAAAAACTGTTTTTT
CASRMQGNEKLFF
>TRBD1|many|TRBV5-4|TRBJ2-1
TGTGCCAGCAGCTTGGCAGGGGGCAATGAGCAGTTCTTC
CASSLAGGNEQFF
>.|few|TRBV5-6|TRBJ1-5
TGTGCCAGCAGCTTAGGGGAATTTCGTAACAATCAGCCCCAGCATTTT
CASSLGEFRNNQPQHF
>.|few|TRBV11-2|TRBJ2-1
TGTGCCAGCAGCCTGCAATTCCGGGTCAATGAGCAGTTCTTC
CASSLQFRVNEQFF
>TRBD1|many|TRBV5-6|TRBJ2-2
TGTGCCAGCAGCTTGACAGGGGGCGCTCCCGGGGAGCTGTTTTTT
CASSLTGGAPGELFF
>.|.|TRBV28|TRBJ2-5
TGTGCCAGTACAGCTAATAAAGAGACCCAGTACTTC
CASTANKETQYF
>.|many|TRBV5-4|TRBJ2-3
TGTGCCAGCAGCTTGACAGGTCCGGATACGCAGTATTTT
CASSLTGPDTQYF
>.|.|TRBV28|TRBJ2-7
TGTGCCAGCAGTTTTGGCAGCTACGAGCAGTACTTC
CASSFGSYEQYF
>.|.|TRBV9|TRBJ2-4
TGTGCCAGCAGCGTAGAAGGGGGAGGCCAGTACTTC
CASSVEGGGQYF
>TRBD2|.|TRBV5-1|TRBJ2-3
TGCGCCAGCAGCTTCAACGTGGGACTAGTCACAGATACGCAGTATTTT
CASSFNVGLVTDTQYF
>.|few|TRBV9|TRBJ2-4
TGTGCCAGCAGCGCCGGACCACTAGCCAAAAACATTCAGTACTTC
CASSAGPLAKNIQYF
>TRBD1|.|TRBV30|TRBJ2-5
TGTGCCTGGGGGGACAGGGAAGAGACCCAGTACTTC
CAWGDREETQYF
>TRBD2|.|TRBV2|TRBJ2-3
TGTGCCAGCAGTTTAGCGGGACCGAGCACAGATACGCAGTATTTT
CASSLAGPSTDTQYF